This T cell receptor (beta chain) was captured by sequencing in a study of early T cells in non-severe SARS-CoV-2 infection. TCRdb analysed the 5' RACE reads with MiXCR anew, one entry per CDR3 protein. The sample contains tens of thousands of distinct CDR3 sequences, over 12% of which appear only once. The V end was cut by 7 bases, the J end by 0 bases, with 13 bases between. Germline V CDR1 and CDR2: MNHNS, SASEGT. The CDR3 runs 16 residues. Points from the study as a whole: CD4 and private specificities were missed by VDJdb matching, which favored anti-spike CD8 responses.

This clonotype has at least ten counts. Its antigen is not identified. The sequence was obtained from an adult who was a healthcare worker with PCR-confirmed SARS-CoV-2 infection or an uninfected control (not recorded which). The specimen was whole blood. This chain connects TRBV6-1 to TRBJ2-6; D uncertain. The CDR3 sequence is CASNMASTSGANVLTF. CDR3 nucleotide sequence: TGTGCCAGCAATATGGCCAGTACCTCTGGGGCCAACGTCCTGACTTTC.